These T cell receptor beta chains were read from a single sample in a study of PD-1 and CTLA-4 blockade in melanoma. Data came from immunoSEQ multiplex PCR; TCRdb stores just in-frame clones and leaves some out. The data contain around 20,000 clones, about 91% of them singletons. The starting material was CD8+ T cells from peripheral blood, obtained before anti-PD-1 treatment. All receptors come from a human donor with melanoma. Each CDR3 is given without its conserved first and last residue.

J gene	V gene	CDR3 protein
TRBJ1-1	TRBV3-1/TRBV3-2	ASSQDLLKNTEAF
TRBJ2-1	TRBV3-1/TRBV3-2	ASSQDSGAEQF
TRBJ1-1	TRBV4-3	ASSQDPQGLKTEAF
TRBJ1-2	TRBV28	ASSSGQGGYGYT
TRBJ1-2	TRBV7-6	ASSLSAGALTLYGYT
TRBJ2-7	TRBV13	ASSFGTVEQY
TRBJ2-7	TRBV5-4	ASSQAGGAYEQY
TRBJ2-2	TRBV3-1/TRBV3-2	ASSQRFERDRAPANTGELF
TRBJ2-5	TRBV11-2	ASSPRTLYQETQY
TRBJ2-7	TRBV7-2	ASSLEPSGGGFYEQY
TRBJ1-1	TRBV6-5	ASSSTGGGTEAF
TRBJ2-1	TRBV5-6	ASSLQYNEQF
TRBJ1-4	TRBV6-5	AAHADPNEKLF
TRBJ2-5	TRBV29-1	SVGGTTSSQETQY
TRBJ2-1	TRBV7-2	ASSLSGGPLWNEQF
TRBJ2-3	TRBV19	ASTGGEITDTQY
TRBJ1-6	TRBV6-6	ASSQTGTGFNNSPLH
TRBJ1-4	TRBV13	ASSSGSEKLF
TRBJ2-1	TRBV3-1/TRBV3-2	ASSQDSGAYNEQF
TRBJ1-1	TRBV28	ASSFGWGASEAF
TRBJ2-3	TRBV7-9	ASSLDGTASTDTQY
TRBJ1-2	TRBV4-2	ASSRTGDYGYT
TRBJ2-5	TRBV28	ASSFGGAEETQY
TRBJ1-2	TRBV7-9	ASSLGVEIDGYT
TRBJ2-1	TRBV6-1	ASSEARGGSYNEQF
TRBJ2-5	TRBV10-3	AISEGLAGDLITETQY
TRBJ2-7	TRBV4-1	ASSQLGLSYEQY
TRBJ2-5	TRBV28	ASSTPREIQETQY
TRBJ2-2	TRBV7-8	ASTPVSAATGELF
TRBJ2-1	TRBV19	ASKTSGGAGEQF
TRBJ2-5	TRBV28	ASSFGGPLGTQY
TRBJ1-1	TRBV20-1	SARDQAAS
TRBJ1-5	TRBV4-1	ASSQIQGQPQH
TRBJ1-1	TRBV12-2	ASRLALKDRRAGKAF
TRBJ1-4	TRBV6-2/TRBV6-3	ASSYGTEAGEKLF
TRBJ2-7	TRBV4-1	ASSQEHLVYEQY
TRBJ1-3	TRBV4-2	ASSGRDTDSGNTIY
TRBJ1-1	TRBV14	ASSRAEYTEAF
TRBJ1-1	TRBV2	ATQDPFRPGTEAF
TRBJ1-2	TRBV10-3	AISESPGNYGYT
TRBJ1-2	TRBV18	ASSPAGSLYGYT
TRBJ2-1	TRBV7-9	ASTRGGALNEQF
TRBJ1-1	TRBV12-3/TRBV12-4	ASSLGTTEAF
TRBJ2-7	TRBV2	ASQGPHEQY
TRBJ2-1	TRBV27	ASSLRGGLYNEQF
TRBJ1-5	TRBV11-2	ASSSSGTGGYSNQPQH
TRBJ1-1	TRBV28	ASSTGTGEAF
TRBJ1-2	TRBV7-9	ASSPRGYYGYT